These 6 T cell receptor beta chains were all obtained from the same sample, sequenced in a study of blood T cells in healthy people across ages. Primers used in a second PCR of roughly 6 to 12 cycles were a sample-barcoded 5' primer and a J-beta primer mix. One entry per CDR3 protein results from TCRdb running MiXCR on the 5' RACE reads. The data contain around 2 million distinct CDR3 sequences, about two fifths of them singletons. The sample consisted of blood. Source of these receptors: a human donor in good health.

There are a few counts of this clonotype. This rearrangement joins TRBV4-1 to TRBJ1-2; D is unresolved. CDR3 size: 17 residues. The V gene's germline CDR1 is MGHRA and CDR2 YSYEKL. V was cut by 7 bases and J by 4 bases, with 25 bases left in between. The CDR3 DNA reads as TGCGCCAGCAACCTAGAGCCGTCATGGGAATCAGGCTATGGCTACACCTTC. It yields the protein CASNLEPSWESGYGYTF.

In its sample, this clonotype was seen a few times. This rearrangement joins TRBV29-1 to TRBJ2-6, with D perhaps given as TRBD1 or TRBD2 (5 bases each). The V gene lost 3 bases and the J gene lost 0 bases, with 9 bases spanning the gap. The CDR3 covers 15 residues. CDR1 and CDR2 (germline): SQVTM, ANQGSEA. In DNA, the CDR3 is TGCAGCGTTGAGGGGGACGACTCTGGGGCCAACGTCCTGACTTTC. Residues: CSVEGDDSGANVLTF. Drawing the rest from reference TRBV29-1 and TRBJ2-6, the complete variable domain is SAVISQKPSRDICQRGTSLTIQCQVDSQVTMMFWYRQQPGQSLTLIATANQGSEATYESGFVIDKFPISRPNLTFSTLTVSNMSPEDSSIYLCSVEGDDSGANVLTFGAGSRLTVL.

CDR3 sequence reads: CASSYSVKGTYEQYF. The CDR3, as DNA: TGTGCCAGCAGTTACTCGGTGAAGGGAACCTACGAGCAGTACTTC. The chain uses TRBV6-5 and TRBJ2-7, with D uncertain. CDR1 and CDR2 (germline): MNHEY, SVGAGI. Deletions cut 0 bases from V and 2 bases from J, with 11 bases between. This CDR3 region has 15 residues.

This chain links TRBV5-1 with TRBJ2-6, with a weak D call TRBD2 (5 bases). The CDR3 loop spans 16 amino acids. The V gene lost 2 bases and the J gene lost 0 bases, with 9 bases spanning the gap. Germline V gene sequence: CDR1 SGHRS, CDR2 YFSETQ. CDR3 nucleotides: TGCGCCAGCAGCTTACGGGATTACTCTGGGGCCAACGTCCTGACTTTC. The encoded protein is CASSLRDYSGANVLTF.

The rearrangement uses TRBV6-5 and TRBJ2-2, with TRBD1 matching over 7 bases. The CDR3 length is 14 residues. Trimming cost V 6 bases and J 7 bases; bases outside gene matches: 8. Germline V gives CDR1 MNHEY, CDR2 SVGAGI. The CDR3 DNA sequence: TGTGCCAGCAGCTTCAGGGGGTTTCACGGGGAGCTGTTTTTT. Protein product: CASSFRGFHGELFF.

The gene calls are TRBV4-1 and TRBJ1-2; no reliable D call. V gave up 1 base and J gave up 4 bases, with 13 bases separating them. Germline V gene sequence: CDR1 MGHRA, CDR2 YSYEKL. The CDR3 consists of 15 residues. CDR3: CASSQVSPGSYGYTF. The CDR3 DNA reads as TGCGCCAGCAGCCAAGTCTCCCCCGGTTCCTATGGCTACACCTTC.